The next 13 T cell receptor beta chains were all read from a single sample in a study of T cells in Graves' hyperthyroidism and ophthalmopathy. RNA transcripts yielded amplified TCR beta CDR3 regions. A first-round RT-PCR of the TCR CDR3 used the HTBI primer set. TCRdb reprocessed the multiplex PCR reads via MiXCR and lists one record per CDR3 protein. The sample has some 650,000 distinct CDR3 sequences, around 15% seen once. Sequenced sample: blood. Every receptor here comes from a woman aged 35 to 49 with Graves' ophthalmopathy.

This clonotype has ten or more counts. The gene calls are TRBV5-8 and TRBJ2-7, with 7 bases fitting TRBD1. Germline V gives CDR1 SGHTS, CDR2 YDEGEE. V was clipped by 1 base and J by 2 bases; unmatched bases: 9. CDR3 length equals 16 residues. In DNA form, the CDR3 reads TGTGCCAGCAGCTTGCTGTTCACAGGGGATCCCTACGAGCAGTACTTC. This codes for CASSLLFTGDPYEQYF. Together with reference TRBV5-8 and TRBJ2-7, the CDR3 gives the full variable domain: EAGVTQSPTHLIKTRGQQATLRCSPISGHTSVYWYQQALGLGLQFLLWYDEGEERNRGNFPPRFSGRQFPNYSSELNVNALELEDSALYLCASSLLFTGDPYEQYFGPGTRLTVT.

This clonotype was observed a few times. The V and J genes are TRBV5-1 and TRBJ1-2, with unresolved D. The CDR3 has 15 residues. Per the germline V gene, CDR1 is SGHRS and CDR2 is YFSETQ. V was trimmed by 0 bases and J by 3 bases, leaving 12 bases between them. The CDR3 reads CASSLADNSHYGYTF. The CDR3 DNA is TGCGCCAGCAGCTTGGCCGATAACAGCCACTATGGCTACACCTTC.

This chain connects TRBV15 to TRBJ2-3; the D gene is possibly TRBD2 (6 bases). CDR1 and CDR2 (germline): LNHNV, YYDKDF (reference sequence). Between the trimmed V and J ends, which lost 3 bases and 5 bases, there was a span of 15 bases. The CDR3 consists of 15 residues. The CDR3 coding sequence is TGTGCCACCAGCAGTGGACGGGAGCTGGGAGATACGCAGTATTTT. It encodes CATSSGRELGDTQYF.

This clonotype appeared many times. The V gene is TRBV11-2, the J gene TRBJ2-1; D may be TRBD2 (5 bases). The CDR3 is 15 amino acids. Germline V CDR1 and CDR2: SGHAT, FQNNGV. Trimming took 0 bases from V and 3 from J, leaving 9 bases between them. CDR3 in amino acids: CASSLEGENYNEQFF. CDR3 nucleotide sequence: TGTGCCAGCAGCTTAGAGGGAGAGAACTACAATGAGCAGTTCTTC.

The chain employs TRBV7-9 and TRBJ2-3, with TRBD2 matching over 7 bases. The CDR3 runs to 16 residues. The V segment lost 4 bases and the J segment 1 base; nucleotides outside the gene matches: 8. Germline V gene data show CDR1 as SEHNR and CDR2 as FQNEAQ (reference sequence). The CDR3 DNA follows: TGTGCCAGCAGCTACCTGGACGGACTAGGCACAGATACGCAGTATTTT. As protein: CASSYLDGLGTDTQYF.

The table lists this clonotype with many counts. CDR3 nucleotide sequence: TGTGCCAGCAGGGCAACCCAAGGGAGGGCCAACAATGAGCAGTTCTTC. It yields the protein CASRATQGRANNEQFF. The chain joins TRBV7-9 to TRBJ2-1, with TRBD2 matching 7 bases. After removal of 6 bases from V and 5 bases from J, the junction contained 13 bases not matched to a gene. The CDR3 covers 16 residues. Germline values: CDR1 SEHNR, CDR2 FQNEAQ (reference sequence).

The genes are TRBV6-1 and TRBJ2-4; D is undetermined. V lost 0 bases to trimming and J lost 2 bases, with 14 bases between them. Germline CDR1 and CDR2: MNHNS and SASEGT. This CDR3 spans 17 amino acids. CDR3 nucleotide sequence: TGTGCCAGCAGTGAAGCGCCTCCCCGGGCCCCCAAAAACATTCAGTACTTC. Its translation is CASSEAPPRAPKNIQYF.

This clonotype has ten or more counts. The V gene is TRBV7-2, the J gene TRBJ1-5, with TRBD1 identical over 8 bases. The CDR3 spans 14 residues. The germline V gene has CDR1 SGHTA and CDR2 FQGNSA. The V gene end was trimmed by 5 bases and the J gene end by 8 bases; junction bases not matched to a gene: 8. The CDR3 nucleotides are TGTGCCAGCAGCGATGACAGGGGTAGGAAGCCCCAGCATTTT. It encodes CASSDDRGRKPQHF.

In its sample, this clonotype was seen many times. The chain uses TRBV7-9 and TRBJ2-3, with no clear D. Trimming removed 3 bases from V and 6 bases from J, with 7 bases in between. This CDR3 has 12 residues. CDR1 is SEHNR and CDR2 is FQNEAQ in the germline V gene (reference sequence). The CDR3 loop is CASSFAGDTQYF. CDR3 nucleotides: TGTGCCAGCAGCTTTGCCGGGGATACGCAGTATTTT.

This clonotype has a count of ten or more. The chain combines TRBV20-1 with TRBJ2-1, with 7 bases aligning to TRBD2. Germline V gives CDR1 DFQATT, CDR2 SNEGSKA (reference sequence). The CDR3 runs to 16 residues. V lost 5 bases, J lost 5 bases, and 15 bases stayed unmatched. In DNA form, the CDR3 reads TGCAGTGCTCCCAACAACGGGCTAGCGGCTGACAATGAGCAGTTCTTC. This codes for CSAPNNGLAADNEQFF.

This clonotype has only a few counts. V and J are TRBV7-8 and TRBJ2-1; 14 bases agree with TRBD2. The CDR3 has 20 residues. After removal of 1 base from V and 3 bases from J, the junction contained 11 bases not matched to a gene. The germline V gene has CDR1 SGHVS and CDR2 FQNEAQ. The CDR3 region is CASSLGRLAGGPVIYNEQFF. In nucleotides, the CDR3 is TGTGCCAGCAGCTTAGGCCGACTAGCGGGAGGGCCCGTTATCTACAATGAGCAGTTCTTC.

The table lists this clonotype with many counts. V is TRBV11-3 and J is TRBJ2-1; 9 bases fit TRBD2. V gave up 2 bases and J gave up 7 bases; unmatched junction bases: 3. This CDR3 has 14 residues. The germline gives CDR1 SGHNT, CDR2 YENEEA. The CDR3 DNA reads TGTGCCAGCAGCTTAAAGCGGGAGGTAAATGAGCAGTTCTTC. Its translation is CASSLKREVNEQFF.

The V and J genes are TRBV11-1 and TRBJ2-2, with 9 positions matching TRBD2. Germline V lookup: CDR1 SGHAT, CDR2 FQDESV (reference sequence). The length of the CDR3 is 15 residues. The junction had 3 bases not matched to a gene; V was cut back by 6 bases and J by 1 base. CDR3 sequence (DNA): TGTGCCAGCAGTCGACTAGCGGTGAACACCGGGGAGCTGTTTTTT. Protein product: CASSRLAVNTGELFF.